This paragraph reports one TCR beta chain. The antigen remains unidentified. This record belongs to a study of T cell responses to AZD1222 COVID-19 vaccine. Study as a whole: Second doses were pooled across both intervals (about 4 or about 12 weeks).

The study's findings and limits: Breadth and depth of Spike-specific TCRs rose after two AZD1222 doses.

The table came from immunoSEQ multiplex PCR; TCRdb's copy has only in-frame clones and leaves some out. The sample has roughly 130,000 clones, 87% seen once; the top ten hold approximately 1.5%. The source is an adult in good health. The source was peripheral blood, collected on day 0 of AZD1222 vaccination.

CDR3 bases: TGCGCCAGCAGCCCTCCTCCCGCCCGCCAAATTAATTCACCCCTCCACTTT. Protein product: CASSPPPARQINSPLHF. The chain has TRBV4-1 and TRBJ1-6; no reliable D call. In germline, CDR1 is MGHRA, CDR2 YSYEKL. Trimming shortened V by 4 bases and J by 6 bases, and 19 bases separated the two germline ends. This CDR3 has 17 residues.